The T cell receptor beta chain under discussion was sequenced for a study of chemoradiotherapy in HPV16-positive cancers. The germline gives CDR1 KGHSH, CDR2 LQKENI. This CDR3 has 14 amino acids. Trimming took off 0 bases at V and 8 bases at J, with 13 bases between the two ends. Measured with immunoSEQ multiplex PCR; TCRdb has only the in-frame clones, and not every one. The sample lists several thousand clones, 60% to 80% occurring once. The genes are TRBV18 and TRBJ2-5; D remains ambiguous. The clonotype was recovered from a human donor with HPV-associated anogenital cancer. The sequences come from tumor tissue, collected from a patient who underwent chemoradiotherapy. The DNA for the CDR3 is TGTGCCAGCTCACCACCCAGCAGCACGAGAACCCAGTACTTC. It is translated as CASSPPSSTRTQYF.